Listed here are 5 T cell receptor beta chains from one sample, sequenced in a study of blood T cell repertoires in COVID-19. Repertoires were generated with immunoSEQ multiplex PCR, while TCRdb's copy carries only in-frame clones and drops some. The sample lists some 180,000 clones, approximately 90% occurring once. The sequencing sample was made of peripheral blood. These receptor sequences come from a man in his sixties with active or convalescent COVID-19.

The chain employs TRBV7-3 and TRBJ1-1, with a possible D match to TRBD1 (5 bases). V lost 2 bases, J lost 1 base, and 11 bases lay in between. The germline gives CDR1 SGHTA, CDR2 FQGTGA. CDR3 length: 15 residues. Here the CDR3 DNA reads TGTGCCAGCAGCTTAGGGGCCCCCGGGAACACTGAAGCTTTCTTT. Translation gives CASSLGAPGNTEAFF.

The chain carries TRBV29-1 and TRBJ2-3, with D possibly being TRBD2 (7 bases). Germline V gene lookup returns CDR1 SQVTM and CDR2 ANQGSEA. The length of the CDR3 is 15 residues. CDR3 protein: CKVGGGGPAADTQYF. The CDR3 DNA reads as TGCAAAGTCGGGGGCGGGGGCCCCGCGGCAGATACGCAGTATTTT.

CDR3 DNA: TGCGCCAGGACCTTGACTAGCGGGCCTGATAGAGGGACCGGGGAGCTGTTTTTT. Its translation is CARTLTSGPDRGTGELFF. The rearrangement joins TRBV10-1 to TRBJ2-2; 10 bases fit TRBD2. Germline values: CDR1 WNHNN, CDR2 SYGVQD (reference sequence). CDR3 length: 18 residues. Trimming at V came to 9 bases and at J to 5 bases, leaving 18 bases not matched to a gene.

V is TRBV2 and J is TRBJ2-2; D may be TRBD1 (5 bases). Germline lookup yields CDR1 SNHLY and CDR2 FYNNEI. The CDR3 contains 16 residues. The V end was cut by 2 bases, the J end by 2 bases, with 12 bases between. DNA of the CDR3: TGTGCCAGCAGTGAACAGGGTTCTCATAACACCGGGGAGCTGTTTTTT. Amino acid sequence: CASSEQGSHNTGELFF.

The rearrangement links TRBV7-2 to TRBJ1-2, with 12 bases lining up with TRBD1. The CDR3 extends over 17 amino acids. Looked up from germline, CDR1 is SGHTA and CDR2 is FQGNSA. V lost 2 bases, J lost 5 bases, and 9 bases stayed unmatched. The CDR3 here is CASSLFGTGGSKYGYTF. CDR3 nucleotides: TGTGCCAGCAGCTTATTCGGGACAGGGGGCTCGAAGTATGGCTACACCTTC.